This record concerns one T cell receptor beta chain sequence. Assay: immunoSEQ multiplex PCR; the TCRdb copy retains only in-frame clones and omits some. The sample comprises 150,000 to 200,000 clones, about four fifths of which are singletons, and 12% rests with the top ten. The record originates from a study of blood T cell repertoires in COVID-19. The CDR3 runs to 15 residues. Per germline, CDR1 SGHRS and CDR2 YFSETQ. The V gene end was trimmed by 5 bases and the J gene end by 12 bases; junction bases not matched to a gene: 13. Everyone who took part was roughly 18 to 89 years old, and they came from roughly 25 US areas.

Sequencing input: PBMCs or T cells enriched from blood (not recorded which). The chain is built from TRBV5-1 and TRBJ1-6, with 8 bases matching TRBD1. The receptor was derived from a man aged 35-49 years who had recovered from COVID-19. The CDR3 nucleotides read TGCGCCAGCAGTGAATGGACAGGGCCCGGGGGACCCCTCCACTTT. It codes for CASSEWTGPGGPLHF.